This is a list of T cell receptor beta chains from one sample in a study of blood T cells in healthy people across ages. One entry per CDR3 protein results from TCRdb running MiXCR on the 5' RACE reads. The profile shows 1,500,000 or so distinct CDR3 sequences, less than 45% of them singletons. The sequencing sample was made of blood. The receptors were sampled from a woman aged 18-29 years in good health. Each CDR3 is given with its conserved first and last residue. D genes are given only for firm matches. Not all rows give a size; the values are once, few, many and, for expanded clones, a class.

d_gene: TRBD2; v_gene: TRBV5-1; j_gene: TRBJ2-1; abundance: -; CDR3aa: CASSLVPSGRTYNEQFF; CDR3nt: TGCGCCAGCAGCTTGGTCCCTAGCGGGAGGACCTACAATGAGCAGTTCTTC
d_gene: -; v_gene: TRBV20-1; j_gene: TRBJ2-7; abundance: once; CDR3aa: CSAGGQLDYEQYF; CDR3nt: TGCAGTGCTGGCGGACAGCTAGACTACGAGCAGTACTTC
d_gene: -; v_gene: TRBV10-1; j_gene: TRBJ2-5; abundance: -; CDR3aa: CASSESTRETQYF; CDR3nt: TGCGCCAGCAGTGAGTCGACTCGGGAGACCCAGTACTTC
d_gene: TRBD1; v_gene: TRBV5-1; j_gene: TRBJ1-2; abundance: -; CDR3aa: CASSLGGAGGYGYTF; CDR3nt: TGCGCCAGCAGCTTGGGGGGCGCAGGGGGTTATGGCTACACCTTC
d_gene: -; v_gene: TRBV24-1; j_gene: TRBJ2-5; abundance: -; CDR3aa: CATRSNRVETQYF; CDR3nt: TGTGCCACCAGGTCGAACAGGGTGGAGACCCAGTACTTC
d_gene: TRBD2; v_gene: TRBV9; j_gene: TRBJ2-3; abundance: few; CDR3aa: CASNELAGGLTDTQYF; CDR3nt: TGTGCCAGCAACGAACTAGCGGGGGGCCTCACAGATACGCAGTATTTT
d_gene: -; v_gene: TRBV27; j_gene: TRBJ1-2; abundance: -; CDR3aa: CASSTRGTFYGYTF; CDR3nt: TGTGCCAGCAGTACCCGCGGGACATTCTATGGCTACACCTTC
d_gene: TRBD1; v_gene: TRBV4-1; j_gene: TRBJ2-7; abundance: -; CDR3aa: CASSQLPWDRGVYEQYF; CDR3nt: TGCGCCAGCAGCCAGCTTCCCTGGGACAGGGGGGTCTACGAGCAGTACTTC
d_gene: -; v_gene: TRBV4-3; j_gene: TRBJ1-5; abundance: -; CDR3aa: CASSQGGSSQPQHF; CDR3nt: TGCGCCAGCAGCCAAGGGGGGTCGAGTCAGCCCCAGCATTTT
d_gene: -; v_gene: TRBV5-1; j_gene: TRBJ2-7; abundance: few; CDR3aa: CASSPGAGQIYEQYF; CDR3nt: TGCGCCAGCAGCCCGGGTGCAGGCCAAATCTACGAGCAGTACTTC
d_gene: -; v_gene: TRBV19; j_gene: TRBJ2-5; abundance: few; CDR3aa: CASSMSETQYF; CDR3nt: TGTGCCAGTAGTATGTCTGAGACCCAGTACTTC
d_gene: TRBD2; v_gene: TRBV20-1; j_gene: TRBJ2-1; abundance: few; CDR3aa: CSARGTSGRSYNEQFF; CDR3nt: TGCAGTGCTAGAGGGACTAGCGGGAGGTCCTACAATGAGCAGTTCTTC
d_gene: TRBD2; v_gene: TRBV7-9; j_gene: TRBJ2-7; abundance: -; CDR3aa: CASSPSGLRSYEQYF; CDR3nt: TGTGCCAGCAGCCCCTCGGGACTACGCTCCTACGAGCAGTACTTC
d_gene: -; v_gene: TRBV10-1; j_gene: TRBJ2-3; abundance: few; CDR3aa: CASSEGGENTQYF; CDR3nt: TGCGCCAGCAGTGAGGGTGGGGAGAATACGCAGTATTTT
d_gene: -; v_gene: TRBV5-6; j_gene: TRBJ1-1; abundance: -; CDR3aa: CASSQDSEAFF; CDR3nt: TGTGCCAGCAGCCAGGACAGTGAAGCTTTCTTT
d_gene: -; v_gene: TRBV3-1; j_gene: TRBJ2-3; abundance: -; CDR3aa: CASSQDMPTSTDTQYF; CDR3nt: TGTGCCAGCAGCCAAGATATGCCTACCAGCACAGATACGCAGTATTTT
d_gene: TRBD2; v_gene: TRBV4-3; j_gene: TRBJ2-3; abundance: -; CDR3aa: CASSQDLASGITDTQYF; CDR3nt: TGCGCCAGCAGCCAAGATCTGGCTAGCGGCATCACAGATACGCAGTATTTT
d_gene: TRBD2; v_gene: TRBV11-2; j_gene: TRBJ2-1; abundance: few; CDR3aa: CASSDTSGGDNEQFF; CDR3nt: TGTGCCAGCAGCGACACTAGCGGGGGGGACAATGAGCAGTTCTTC
d_gene: -; v_gene: TRBV25-1; j_gene: TRBJ1-2; abundance: -; CDR3aa: CASSRSGNYGYTF; CDR3nt: TGTGCCAGCAGCAGATCAGGAAACTATGGCTACACCTTC